This TCR beta chain was observed in a study of blood T cell repertoires in COVID-19. As for the study in general: The analysed material was cDNA or gDNA that came from T cells, B-cell-depleted T cells, or PBMCs.

Deletions cut 3 bases from V and 9 bases from J, with 16 bases between. From germline, CDR1 is SGHRS and CDR2 YFSETQ. This CDR3 spans 15 amino acids. Profiled with immunoSEQ multiplex PCR; TCRdb holds only in-frame clones, not every one. The sample comprises a few hundred thousand clones, about nine tenths of which are singletons, and about 0.63% rests with the top ten. The source of this sequence is a man aged 18 to 30 who had recovered from COVID-19. The chain recombines TRBV5-1 with TRBJ1-6, with D hard to call. Sequenced sample: PBMCs or T cells enriched from blood (not recorded which). The CDR3 nucleotides are TGCGCCAGCAGCTCGGAGGACCCCGGAGGTTCACCCCTCCACTTT. It encodes CASSSEDPGGSPLHF.